This is a list of T cell receptor beta chains from one sample in a study of blood T cell repertoires in COVID-19. Sequencing was performed with immunoSEQ multiplex PCR; in TCRdb, only in-frame clones are kept and a portion is missing. The table lists roughly 220,000 clones, about 86% of them singletons. The sequenced material came from peripheral blood. These receptors all stem from a woman aged 25 to 39 who had recovered from COVID-19. CDR3s include the opening cysteine and the closing phenylalanine or tryptophan. D genes are given only for firm matches. Only part of the rows carry a size: once, few, many, or a class if the clone is expanded.

TRBV3-1/TRBV3-2	NA	TRBJ2-7	TRBD2	CASSQVTSGRSEQYF	TGTGCCAGCAGCCAGGTGACTAGCGGGAGAAGCGAGCAGTACTTC
TRBV5-4	NA	TRBJ1-1	TRBD1	CASSWGQGGTEAFF	TGTGCCAGCAGCTGGGGACAGGGAGGGACTGAAGCTTTCTTT
TRBV24-1	NA	TRBJ1-2	NA	CATRGGGYGYTF	TGTGCCACCCGTGGGGGGGGCTATGGCTACACCTTC
TRBV5-1	NA	TRBJ1-2	TRBD1	CASSLGQGAGYTF	TGCGCCAGCAGCTTGGGACAGGGGGCCGGCTACACCTTC
TRBV9	NA	TRBJ1-3	TRBD1	CASSPGTATLSGNTIYF	TGTGCCAGCAGCCCGGGGACAGCAACCCTCTCTGGAAACACCATATATTTT
TRBV4-1	NA	TRBJ1-6	TRBD1	CASSQPGTGLVPLHF	TGCGCCAGCAGCCAACCCGGGACAGGTTTGGTCCCCCTCCACTTT
TRBV27	NA	TRBJ2-7	NA	CASSGGSSYEQYF	TGTGCCAGCAGTGGGGGGTCCAGCTACGAGCAGTACTTC
TRBV19	NA	TRBJ2-2	TRBD2	CASSTGLAGAIANTGELFF	TGTGCCAGTAGTACGGGACTAGCGGGAGCAATCGCGAACACCGGGGAGCTGTTTTTT
TRBV28	NA	TRBJ1-1	NA	CASSIMPGNTEAFF	TGTGCCAGCAGTATAATGCCGGGAAACACTGAAGCTTTCTTT
TRBV24-1	NA	TRBJ1-1	NA	CATSDSIGAGTEAFF	TGTGCCACCAGTGATTCGATTGGAGCGGGCACTGAAGCTTTCTTT
TRBV5-4	NA	TRBJ2-4	TRBD1	CASSLGDSKNIQYF	TGTGCCAGCAGCTTGGGGGACAGCAAAAACATTCAGTACTTC
TRBV7-9	NA	TRBJ1-2	TRBD1	CASSLGGTDGYTF	TGTGCCAGCAGCTTAGGGGGGACAGATGGCTACACCTTC
TRBV30	NA	TRBJ1-6	NA	CAWSVRGGGLPLHF	TGTGCCTGGAGTGTACGAGGGGGGGGTTTACCCCTCCACTTT
TRBV19	NA	TRBJ1-5	NA	CASSPPAGSGNQPQHF	TGTGCCAGTAGTCCTCCCGCAGGGTCGGGCAATCAGCCCCAGCATTTT
TRBV27	few	TRBJ1-5	TRBD1	CASSFKFGTGNQPQHF	TGTGCCAGCAGTTTTAAATTCGGGACAGGGAATCAGCCCCAGCATTTT
TRBV4-1	once	TRBJ2-5	TRBD2	CASSRRTSGRGGQETQYF	TGCGCCAGCAGCCGGCGGACTAGCGGGAGAGGGGGCCAAGAGACCCAGTACTTC
TRBV15	NA	TRBJ1-3	NA	CATSRDKGNRNTIYF	TGTGCCACCAGCAGGGACAAAGGGAACAGAAACACCATATATTTT
TRBV2	once	TRBJ1-1	NA	CASSEARSDTEAFF	TGTGCCAGCAGTGAAGCCAGATCAGACACTGAAGCTTTCTTT
TRBV19	NA	TRBJ1-5	TRBD1	CASSLRDRDNQPQHF	TGTGCCAGTAGTCTCCGGGACAGGGACAATCAGCCCCAGCATTTT
TRBV18	NA	TRBJ2-1	TRBD2	CASSPGEGNYNEQFF	TGTGCCAGCTCTCCCGGGGAGGGAAATTACAATGAGCAGTTCTTC
TRBV13	NA	TRBJ1-4	NA	CASSLGRSHMGLFF	TGTGCCAGCAGCTTAGGCCGGAGTCACATGGGACTGTTTTTT
TRBV15	once	TRBJ2-7	NA	CATAALTSYEQYF	TGTGCCACCGCTGCCCTAACTAGCTACGAGCAGTACTTC
TRBV4-1	NA	TRBJ2-7	TRBD2	CASSPRTSSYEQYF	TGCGCCAGCAGCCCGAGGACTAGCAGCTACGAGCAGTACTTC
TRBV24-1	NA	TRBJ1-4	TRBD1	CATSDAGTGGEKLFF	TGTGCCACCAGTGATGCCGGGACAGGGGGTGAAAAACTGTTTTTT
TRBV24-1	NA	TRBJ1-5	NA	CATSDNLGHTNQPQHF	TGTGCCACCAGTGACAACCTGGGACACACCAATCAGCCCCAGCATTTT
TRBV5-1	NA	TRBJ2-7	NA	CASSLMSRNEQYF	TGCGCCAGCAGCTTGATGAGCCGAAACGAGCAGTACTTC
TRBV3-1/TRBV3-2	NA	TRBJ2-7	TRBD1	CASSQGVGGAEQYF	TGTGCCAGCAGCCAAGGCGTAGGGGGCGCCGAGCAGTACTTC
TRBV7-7	NA	TRBJ2-2	NA	CASSPSVAGELFF	TGTGCCAGCAGCCCGTCGGTGGCCGGGGAGCTGTTTTTT
TRBV2	NA	TRBJ2-1	NA	CASSEEAGHNEQFF	TGTGCCAGCAGTGAAGAGGCGGGACACAATGAGCAGTTCTTC
TRBV7-6	NA	TRBJ2-7	NA	CASSLGQESYEQYF	TGTGCCAGCAGCTTAGGACAGGAGTCCTACGAGCAGTACTTC
TRBV5-1	few	TRBJ2-3	NA	CASSLSGGTSTDTQYF	TGCGCCAGCAGCTTGTCAGGAGGGACCAGCACAGATACGCAGTATTTT
TRBV7-3	NA	TRBJ2-7	TRBD2	CASSPTSGGMYEQYF	TGTGCCAGCAGCCCAACTAGCGGCGGGATGTACGAGCAGTACTTC
TRBV28	NA	TRBJ2-4	TRBD1	CASRLRDRGLGMGRKNIQYF	TGTGCCAGCAGGCTGAGGGACAGGGGGCTAGGGATGGGTAGAAAAAACATTCAGTACTTC